This T cell receptor beta chain was sequenced in a study of human T cells and chemical hapten exposure. Study-wide context: Each week of the roughly 24-week study, patients had diphenylcyclopropenone applied to the scalp. Notes on the study in general: Expanded TCRs produced significantly more large CDR3 similarity clusters than controls did. PT1 expanded TCR counts correlated positively with patch test score.

The germline gives CDR1 SGHTA, CDR2 FQGNSA. The CDR3 totals 15 residues. V lost 0 bases and J 2 bases, leaving 10 bases between the germline ends. TCRdb re-called the RACE reads with MiXCR, one entry per CDR3 protein. This table holds around 160,000 distinct CDR3 sequences, around 13% found once. This clonotype occurred a few times. What it binds is not known. Time point: patch test 1, 2 weeks after DPC sensitization. Documented treatment: therapeutic diphenylcyclopropenone sensitization with weekly scalp DPC. Here the sequenced sample was whole blood, taken in connection with sensitization to the hapten diphenylcyclopropenone (DPC). The chain carries TRBV7-2 and TRBJ1-1, with no clear D. The TCR comes from a woman between 25 and 40 years old with alopecia areata. Some clones in this sample may be carry-over from other donors' samples. CDR3 in amino acids: CASSLATSLNTEAFF. DNA of the CDR3: TGTGCCAGCAGCTTAGCAACATCACTCAACACTGAAGCTTTCTTT.